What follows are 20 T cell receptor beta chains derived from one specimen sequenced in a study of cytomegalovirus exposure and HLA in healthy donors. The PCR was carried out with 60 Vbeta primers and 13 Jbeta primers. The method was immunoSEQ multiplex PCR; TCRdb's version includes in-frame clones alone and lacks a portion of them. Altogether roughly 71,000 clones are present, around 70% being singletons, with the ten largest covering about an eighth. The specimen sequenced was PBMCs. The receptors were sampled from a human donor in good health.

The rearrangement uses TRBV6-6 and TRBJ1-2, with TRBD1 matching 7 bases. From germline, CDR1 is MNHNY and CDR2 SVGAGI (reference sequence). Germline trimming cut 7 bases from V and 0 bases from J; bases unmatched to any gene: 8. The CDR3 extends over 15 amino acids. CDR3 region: CASTLDRLANYGYTF. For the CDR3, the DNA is TGTGCCAGCACCCTGGACAGGTTAGCTAACTATGGCTACACCTTC.

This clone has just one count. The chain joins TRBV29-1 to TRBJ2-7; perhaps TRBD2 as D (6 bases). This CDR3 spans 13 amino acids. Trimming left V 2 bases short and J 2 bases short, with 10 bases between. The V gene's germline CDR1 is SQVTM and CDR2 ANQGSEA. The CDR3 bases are TGCAGCGTTGAAACTAGCCGCCCCTACGAGCAGTACTTC. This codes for CSVETSRPYEQYF.

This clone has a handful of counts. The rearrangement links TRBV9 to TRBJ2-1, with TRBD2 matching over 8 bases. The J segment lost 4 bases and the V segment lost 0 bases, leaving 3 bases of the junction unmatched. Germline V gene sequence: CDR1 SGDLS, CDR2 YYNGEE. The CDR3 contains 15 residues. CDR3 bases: TGTGCCAGCAGCGTAGGTCCGGGAGGGTACAATGAGCAGTTCTTC. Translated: CASSVGPGGYNEQFF.

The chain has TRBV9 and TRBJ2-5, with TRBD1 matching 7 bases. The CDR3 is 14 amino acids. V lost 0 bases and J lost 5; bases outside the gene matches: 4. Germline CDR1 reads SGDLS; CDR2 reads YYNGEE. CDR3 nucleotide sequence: TGTGCCAGCAGCGTAGGACAGGGCGGGGAGACCCAGTACTTC. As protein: CASSVGQGGETQYF.

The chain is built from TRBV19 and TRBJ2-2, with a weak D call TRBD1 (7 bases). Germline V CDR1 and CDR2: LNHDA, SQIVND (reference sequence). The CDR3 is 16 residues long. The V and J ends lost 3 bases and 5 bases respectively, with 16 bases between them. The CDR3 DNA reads TGTGCCAGTAGTATCCCAGGGGGAGGAGGTACCGGGGAGCTGTTTTTT. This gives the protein CASSIPGGGGTGELFF.

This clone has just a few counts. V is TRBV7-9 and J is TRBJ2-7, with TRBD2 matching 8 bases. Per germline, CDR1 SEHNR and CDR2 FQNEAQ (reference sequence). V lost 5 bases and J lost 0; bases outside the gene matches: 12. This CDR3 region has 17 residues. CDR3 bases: TGTGCCAGCAGCCCAACGCCTGGCGGGAGGAGCTCCTACGAGCAGTACTTC. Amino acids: CASSPTPGGRSSYEQYF.

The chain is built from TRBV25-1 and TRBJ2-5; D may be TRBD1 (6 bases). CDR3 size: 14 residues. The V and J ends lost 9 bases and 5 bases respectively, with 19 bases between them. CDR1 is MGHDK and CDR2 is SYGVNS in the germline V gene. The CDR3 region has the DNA TGTGCCAGTTCTCAGGGGCCCCATTTGGAGACCCAGTACTTC. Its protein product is CASSQGPHLETQYF.

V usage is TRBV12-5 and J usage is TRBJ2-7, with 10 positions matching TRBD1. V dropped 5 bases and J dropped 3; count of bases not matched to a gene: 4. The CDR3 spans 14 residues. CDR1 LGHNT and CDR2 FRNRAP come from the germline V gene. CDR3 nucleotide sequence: TGTGCTAGTGGTGCGGGACAGGGGTTCTACGAGCAGTACTTC. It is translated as CASGAGQGFYEQYF.

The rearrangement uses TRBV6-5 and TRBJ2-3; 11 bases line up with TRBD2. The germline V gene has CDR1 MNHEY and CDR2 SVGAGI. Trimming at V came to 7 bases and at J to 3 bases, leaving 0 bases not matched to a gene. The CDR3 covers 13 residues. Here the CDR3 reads CASIAGGTDTQYF. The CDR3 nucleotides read TGTGCCAGCATAGCGGGAGGGACAGATACGCAGTATTTT.

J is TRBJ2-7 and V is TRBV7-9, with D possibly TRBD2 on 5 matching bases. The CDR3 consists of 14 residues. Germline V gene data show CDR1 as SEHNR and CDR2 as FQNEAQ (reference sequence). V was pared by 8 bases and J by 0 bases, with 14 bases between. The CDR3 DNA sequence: TGTGCCAGCGCCCAAAGCGGTAACTCCTACGAGCAGTACTTC. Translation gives CASAQSGNSYEQYF.

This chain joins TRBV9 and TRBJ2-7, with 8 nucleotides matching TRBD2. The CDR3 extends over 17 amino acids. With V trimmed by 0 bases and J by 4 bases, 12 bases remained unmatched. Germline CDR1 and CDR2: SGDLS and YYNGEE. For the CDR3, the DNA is TGTGCCAGCAGCGTAGCGGGAGGGCCGGAGGAGGTTTACGAGCAGTACTTC. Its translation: CASSVAGGPEEVYEQYF.

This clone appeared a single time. The DNA of the CDR3 is TGTGCCAGCAGTGACCCGCTAGCGGGAAGGAATACCGGGGAGCTGTTTTTT. Its translation: CASSDPLAGRNTGELFF. J is TRBJ2-2 and V is TRBV25-1; TRBD2 matches 9 bases. The J segment lost 5 bases and the V segment lost 3 bases, leaving 10 bases of the junction unmatched. The CDR3 has 17 residues. The germline CDR1 and CDR2 sequences are MGHDK and SYGVNS.

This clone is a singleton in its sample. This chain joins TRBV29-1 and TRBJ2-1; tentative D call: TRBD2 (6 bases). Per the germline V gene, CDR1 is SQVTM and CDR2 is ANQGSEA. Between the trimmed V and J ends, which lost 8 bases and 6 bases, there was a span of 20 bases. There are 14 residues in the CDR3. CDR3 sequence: CSPRRLAESNEQFF. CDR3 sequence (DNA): TGCAGCCCTCGTAGGTTAGCGGAATCCAATGAGCAGTTCTTC.

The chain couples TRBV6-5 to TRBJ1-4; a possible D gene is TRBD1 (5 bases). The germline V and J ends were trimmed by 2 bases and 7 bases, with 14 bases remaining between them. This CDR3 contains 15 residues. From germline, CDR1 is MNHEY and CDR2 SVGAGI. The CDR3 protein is CASSYGGSPLEKLFF. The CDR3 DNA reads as TGTGCCAGCAGTTACGGGGGGAGCCCTCTTGAAAAACTGTTTTTT.

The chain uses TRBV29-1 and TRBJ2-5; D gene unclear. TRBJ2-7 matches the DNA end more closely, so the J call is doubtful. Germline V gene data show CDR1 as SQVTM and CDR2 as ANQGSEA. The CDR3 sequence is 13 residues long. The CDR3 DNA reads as TGCAGCGTCGTGACATCTTTCTCCTACGAGCAGTACTTC. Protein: CSVVTSFSYEQYF.

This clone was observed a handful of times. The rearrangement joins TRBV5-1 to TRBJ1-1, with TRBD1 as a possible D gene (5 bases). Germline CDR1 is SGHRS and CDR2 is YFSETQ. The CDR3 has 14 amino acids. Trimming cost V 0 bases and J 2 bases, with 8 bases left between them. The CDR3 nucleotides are TGCGCCAGCAGCTTGGGACAGACAAACACTGAAGCTTTCTTT. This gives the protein CASSLGQTNTEAFF.

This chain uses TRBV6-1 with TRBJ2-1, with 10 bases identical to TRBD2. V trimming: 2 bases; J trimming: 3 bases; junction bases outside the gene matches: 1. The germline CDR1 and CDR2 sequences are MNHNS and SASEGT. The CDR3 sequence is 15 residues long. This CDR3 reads CASSEWTSGYNEQFF. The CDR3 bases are TGTGCCAGCAGTGAATGGACTAGCGGCTACAATGAGCAGTTCTTC.

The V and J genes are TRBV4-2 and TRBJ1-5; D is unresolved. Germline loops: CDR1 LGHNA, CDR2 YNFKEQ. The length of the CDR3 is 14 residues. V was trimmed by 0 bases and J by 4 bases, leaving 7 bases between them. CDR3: CASSQDLQNQPQHF. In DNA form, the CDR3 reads TGTGCCAGCAGCCAAGATTTACAAAATCAGCCCCAGCATTTT.

The CDR3 spells CASSLSRRDRPRNEQFF. Written as DNA, the CDR3 is TGTGCCAGCAGTTTATCGCGGCGGGACCGGCCGAGAAATGAGCAGTTCTTC. J is TRBJ2-1 and V is TRBV27, with a tentative D call TRBD2 (6 bases). CDR3 length equals 17 residues. Looked up from germline, CDR1 is MNHEY and CDR2 is SMNVEV (reference sequence). Trimming took 0 bases from V and 7 from J, leaving 19 bases between them.

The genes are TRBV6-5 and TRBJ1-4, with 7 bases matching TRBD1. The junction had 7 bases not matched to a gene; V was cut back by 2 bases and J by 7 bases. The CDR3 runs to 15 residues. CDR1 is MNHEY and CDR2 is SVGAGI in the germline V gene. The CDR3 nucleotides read TGTGCCAGCAGTTACCTAGGGGGCTCGGGTGAAAAACTGTTTTTT. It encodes CASSYLGGSGEKLFF.